This TCR beta chain was documented in a study of metastatic and nonmetastatic thyroid tumors. Looking at the study overall: Across peripheral blood and tumor or nodule tissue samples taken from malignant and benign thyroid patients, the repertoires were compared with one another. General study findings and limits: Benign nodules were reported to have significantly lower TCR beta diversity than malignant thyroid tumors, in blood and tumor.

Using MiXCR, TCRdb re-called clones from the PCR reads. The sample yields 15,000 to 25,000 clones, 22% seen once. CDR1 MNHEY and CDR2 SVGAGI come from the germline V gene. The V gene lost 6 bases and the J gene lost 5 bases, with 23 bases spanning the gap. The CDR3 length is 17 residues. Of note for this clone: The antigen is undetermined.

Among the patients, none had received any treatment before thyroid surgery. J is TRBJ2-1 and V is TRBV6-5, with a tentative D call TRBD2 (5 bases). The material sequenced was tumor tissue. The TCR sequence derives from a male donor with papillary thyroid cancer or a benign thyroid nodule (not recorded which). Some clones in this sample may be carry-over from other donors' samples. DNA for the CDR3: TGTGCCAGCAGACTCGGGGAAACGTGGAGTGGTCACAATGAGCAGTTCTTC. Translated, it gives CASRLGETWSGHNEQFF.